A single TCR beta chain is shown here with its context. Its antigen has not been determined. Base qualities are not at hand, and no much larger clone is one base apart. The data derive from a study of blood T cell repertoires in COVID-19 (TCRdb year 2020). The study in broad terms: Samples covering the acute and convalescent phases of COVID-19 were provided by collaborators in the United States, Italy and Spain. HLA class I and class II types, where available, came from metadata supplied by the sample provider rather than from assay-based typing. A de-identified subject ID, COVID-19 status, age in years and sex were almost always included in the sample metadata. The repertoires were released in a freely available public database intended as a resource for research on the immune response to SARS-CoV-2. The samples were drawn from two sources: the first 160 participants of the ongoing ImmuneRACE study, and 1,254 subjects contributed by 6 global collaborators. The prospective study material was composed of cDNA or gDNA derived from T cells, B-cell-depleted T cells, or PBMCs. Deeply sampled blood TCRbeta repertoires from subjects exposed to, actively infected with, or recovered from COVID-19 were included in the dataset. Beyond this particular receptor, the publication reports: Clinical and demographic metadata were provided uncurated, with the amount varying by source and participant.

TCRbeta CDR3 regions were amplified from genomic DNA using the immunoSEQ Assay, a bias-controlled multiplex PCR. Per the source publication's procedure: Nucleated cell counts per sample were estimated from amplification of reference gene primers within the assay. To quantify the absolute abundance of each unique TCRbeta CDR3 rearrangement, sequence reads were collapsed and filtered. For each sample, productive Simpson clonality was calculated by taking the square root of Simpson's diversity index across productive rearrangements. Drawn from immuneACCESS, this table holds only the in-frame rearrangements with V and J called that TCRdb kept. Clones are partly lost; checked studies trace under half to an unresolved V gene and leave the rest unexplained. The D gene and trimming were derived from the DNA, and the V and J assignments and clone size from that table. This sample gives roughly 150,000 clones in total; about 92% of them show up just once. The ten largest make up over 15% of the sample.

The collaborating institutions used their own protocols to collect whole blood in K2EDTA tubes. For TCRbeta analysis, collaborators shipped samples as frozen whole blood, isolated PBMCs, or DNA extracted from either of those sample types. Taken from the germline V gene, the CDR1 and CDR2 loops are ENHRY and SYGVKD. Including cysteine and phenylalanine, the CDR3 has 15 amino acids. Only CDR3 DNA remains: 45 bases, in frame from the first base. The junction shows trimming of 2 bases on V and 6 bases on J, plus 14 bases between the germline ends. Recombination linked TRBV10-3 to TRBJ1-5, with TRBD1 as a weak D call on 6 bases. Sample: peripheral blood. The sequence was obtained from a man between 60 and 70 years old with active or convalescent COVID-19. The DNA sequence reads TGTGCCATCAGTGAGGCACAGGGTATTAGTCAGCCCCAGCATTTT. Its protein is CAISEAQGISQPQHF.